The T cell receptor (beta chain) under discussion was sequenced for a study of naive and memory T cell subsets. Two oligonucleotides, mixed equimolar, formed the beta constant-region primer covering TRBC1 and TRBC2. Four rounds of PCR amplified the ligated cDNA using nested alpha and beta constant-region primers plus SP2. Ligation attached a single-stranded oligonucleotide with a 12-nucleotide UMI and the SP2 primer to the cDNA 3' end. TCRdb re-called the UMI-ligation and nested PCR reads with MiXCR, one entry per CDR3 protein. The top ten clones hold less than 1% of a sample with around 130,000 distinct CDR3 sequences, 30% to 45% of them seen once. This clonotype has just a few counts. What it binds is unknown. Points from the study as a whole: In CD4 and CD8 cells, diversity dropped from naive through EMRA.

Alpha and beta libraries were amplified separately from the second PCR onward. V was trimmed by 1 base and J by 10 bases, leaving 13 bases between them. The CDR3 runs 13 residues. Per the germline V gene, CDR1 is LGHDT and CDR2 is YNNKEL (reference sequence). The source of this sequence is a human donor in good health. The specimen sequenced was central memory CD4+ T cells from blood. V is TRBV3-1 and J is TRBJ2-5, with D unclear. The CDR3 DNA is TGTGCCAGCAGCCAAGTGGGTCGTGACGGCCAGTACTTC. It codes for CASSQVGRDGQYF.